What follows are 32 T cell receptor beta chains derived from one specimen sequenced in a study of CD8+ T cells in alopecia areata. Treatment denoted: oral pan-JAK inhibitor, 5-10 mg twice daily. RNA was isolated and reverse transcribed to cDNA, the sequencing template. Clones were sequenced by immunoSEQ multiplex PCR, and TCRdb holds only the in-frame ones, with some missing. The sample yields some 58,000 clones, about half seen once. The specimen comprised CD8+ T cells sorted from blood, sampled at approximately week 36, from a patient treated with tofacitinib. The receptors come from a human donor with alopecia areata.

This clone was counted between two and nine times. V and J are TRBV29-1 and TRBJ2-1, with 10 bases identical to TRBD2. Germline CDR1 reads SQVTM; CDR2 reads ANQGSEA. V lost 3 bases to trimming and J lost 7 bases; unmatched junction nucleotides: 6. There are 14 residues in the CDR3. CDR3 nucleotide sequence: TGCAGCGTTGATCTGGCTAGCGGGAGAAATGAGCAGTTCTTC. It yields the protein CSVDLASGRNEQFF.

This clone was observed a handful of times. The rearrangement uses TRBV27 and TRBJ1-2, with unresolved D. The V end was cut by 5 bases, the J end by 3 bases, with 10 bases between. The CDR3 has 13 amino acids. Per germline, CDR1 MNHEY and CDR2 SMNVEV (reference sequence). The CDR3 reads CASSPDGDYGYTF. The DNA for the CDR3 is TGTGCCAGCAGTCCAGACGGCGACTATGGCTACACCTTC.

A few counts support this clone. This sequence joins TRBV25-1 and TRBJ2-2; TRBD2 matches 7 bases. The CDR3 runs 13 residues. Trimming cost V 8 bases and J 7 bases; bases outside gene matches: 7. Germline V gene lookup returns CDR1 MGHDK and CDR2 SYGVNS. The CDR3 loop reads CASEGLRGGELFF. The CDR3 DNA reads TGTGCCAGCGAGGGACTACGGGGCGGGGAGCTGTTTTTT.

A few counts support this clone. The chain joins TRBV7-9 to TRBJ2-3, with 9 bases matching TRBD2. After removal of 4 bases from V and 0 bases from J, the junction contained 14 bases not matched to a gene. This CDR3 has 19 residues. The germline V gene has CDR1 SEHNR and CDR2 FQNEAQ (reference sequence). CDR3 sequence reads: CASSSPLVAGATSTDTQYF. CDR3 coding DNA: TGTGCCAGCAGCTCCCCCCTGGTAGCGGGAGCGACCAGCACAGATACGCAGTATTTT.

This chain joins TRBV4-3 and TRBJ1-5; 7 positions agree with TRBD1. The CDR3 consists of 16 residues. The germline CDR1 and CDR2 sequences are LGHNA and YSLEER. V was clipped by 0 bases and J by 7 bases; unmatched bases: 9. CDR3 protein: CASSQDFPGGLQPQHF. The CDR3 region has the DNA TGCGCCAGCAGCCAAGATTTCCCAGGGGGTTTACAGCCCCAGCATTTT.

The chain recombines TRBV7-3 with TRBJ1-1; D remains unclear. Germline V CDR1 and CDR2: SGHTA, FQGTGA. Trimming left V 5 bases short and J 0 bases short, with 7 bases between. This CDR3 comprises 13 residues. CDR3 coding DNA: TGTGCCAGCAGCCCAAATCTGAACACTGAAGCTTTCTTT. Its translation is CASSPNLNTEAFF.

The chain combines TRBV29-1 with TRBJ2-1, with D maybe TRBD1 (6 bases). Germline-derived CDR1 and CDR2 are SQVTM and ANQGSEA. The CDR3 is made up of 14 amino acids. The germline V and J ends were trimmed by 0 bases and 2 bases, with 8 bases remaining between them. The CDR3 is CSVEDAGAYNEQFF. The DNA for the CDR3 is TGCAGCGTTGAAGATGCAGGGGCCTACAATGAGCAGTTCTTC.

The gene calls are TRBV30 and TRBJ2-7, with D possibly matching TRBD2 (5 bases). The CDR3 has 13 amino acids. Trimming cost V 0 bases and J 3 bases, with 9 bases left between them. Looked up from germline, CDR1 is GTSNPN and CDR2 is SVGIG (reference sequence). CDR3 region: CAWSVYSVYEQYF. CDR3 nucleotide sequence: TGTGCCTGGAGTGTCTATAGCGTCTACGAGCAGTACTTC.

A few counts support this clone. The genes are TRBV15 and TRBJ2-5; D unclear. V lost 0 bases, J lost 1 base, and 9 bases lay in between. The germline V gene has CDR1 LNHNV and CDR2 YYDKDF (reference sequence). This CDR3 is built from 15 residues. The CDR3 DNA follows: TGTGCCACCAGCAGAGATCGTGCCCGCCAAGAGACCCAGTACTTC. Protein: CATSRDRARQETQYF.

The gene calls are TRBV7-9 and TRBJ2-7; 11 nucleotides line up with TRBD1. The CDR3 totals 16 residues. Per the germline V gene, CDR1 is SEHNR and CDR2 is FQNEAQ (reference sequence). Trimming removed 4 bases from V and 5 bases from J; junction bases left unmatched: 10. CDR3 sequence reads: CASSSLGTGGNHEQYF. CDR3 bases: TGTGCCAGCAGCTCCCTCGGGACAGGGGGTAATCACGAGCAGTACTTC. The entire variable domain, with the rest obtained from reference TRBV7-9 and TRBJ2-7, is as follows: DTGVSQNPRHKITKRGQNVTFRCDPISEHNRLYWYRQTLGQGPEFLTYFQNEAQLEKSRLLSDRFSAERPKGSFSTLEIQRTEQGDSAMYLCASSSLGTGGNHEQYFGPGTRLTVT.

V is TRBV29-1 and J is TRBJ2-1; 7 nucleotides match TRBD2. Germline CDR1 SQVTM, CDR2 ANQGSEA. V trimming: 2 bases; J trimming: 0 bases; junction bases outside the gene matches: 4. This CDR3 has 15 residues. The DNA of the CDR3 is TGCAGCGTTGAAACACTAGCGACCTCCTACAATGAGCAGTTCTTC. Residues: CSVETLATSYNEQFF.

This clone turned up a few times. The CDR3 DNA reads TGTGCCAGCAGTCCATCCGGGACAGGCTATGGCTACACCTTC. Amino acid sequence: CASSPSGTGYGYTF. This chain uses TRBV27 with TRBJ1-2; TRBD1 matches at 8 bases. The CDR3 consists of 14 residues. V shed 5 bases, J shed 4 bases, and the junction held 6 bases outside the gene matches. From germline, CDR1 is MNHEY and CDR2 SMNVEV (reference sequence).

Comment on this clone: The junction and the germline gene differ at one end; a read error may be behind it. This chain connects TRBV29-1 to TRBJ2-1; the D gene is possibly TRBD2 (5 bases). The CDR3 extends over 12 amino acids. CDR1 SQVTM and CDR2 ANQGSEA come from the germline V gene. The CDR3 is CSVEEQAPERLF. The CDR3 region has the DNA TGCAGCGTTGAAGAACAAGCGCCGGAGCGGCTCTTC.

The chain links TRBV2 to TRBJ2-3, with D possibly being TRBD2 (5 bases). Germline CDR1 reads SNHLY; CDR2 reads FYNNEI. Trimming pared 0 bases from V and 0 bases from J, leaving 10 bases between. This CDR3 region has 16 residues. CDR3 loop: CASSEAVPGSTDTQYF. The CDR3 region has the DNA TGTGCCAGCAGTGAAGCGGTCCCGGGGAGCACAGATACGCAGTATTTT. Full variable domain (remainder filled in from reference TRBV2 and TRBJ2-3): EPEVTQTPSHQVTQMGQEVILRCVPISNHLYFYWYRQILGQKVEFLVSFYNNEISEKSEIFDDQFSVERPDGSNFTLKIRSTKLEDSAMYFCASSEAVPGSTDTQYFGPGTRLTVL.

This clone was picked up one time. The chain has TRBV27 and TRBJ2-5; 7 nucleotides match TRBD1. CDR3 length: 14 amino acids. Germline V CDR1 and CDR2: MNHEY, SMNVEV (reference sequence). V dropped 4 bases and J dropped 7; count of bases not matched to a gene: 9. The CDR3 is CASSSRQGEVTQYF. CDR3 coding DNA: TGTGCCAGCAGTTCCCGACAGGGCGAGGTGACCCAGTACTTC.

This clone appeared a few times. The CDR3 region is CASSYYGQGRDEQYF. In DNA, the CDR3 is TGTGCCAGCAGTTATTACGGACAGGGGCGGGACGAGCAGTACTTC. The chain has TRBV6-5 and TRBJ2-7; 9 positions match TRBD1. CDR3 length: 15 residues. CDR1 and CDR2 (germline): MNHEY, SVGAGI. The junction had 8 bases not matched to a gene; V was cut back by 3 bases and J by 5 bases.

This sequence joins TRBV4-1 and TRBJ1-5, with no clear D. This CDR3 is built from 15 residues. Trimming pared 3 bases from V and 4 bases from J, leaving 13 bases between. Germline CDR1 MGHRA, CDR2 YSYEKL. The CDR3 region has the DNA TGCGCCAGCAGCCAGGCACCGGCCATTAATCAGCCCCAGCATTTT. It translates to CASSQAPAINQPQHF.

This clone has only a few counts. V is TRBV6-1 and J is TRBJ2-7, with a possible D match to TRBD2 (5 bases). Germline V gives CDR1 MNHNS, CDR2 SASEGT. The CDR3 has 15 amino acids. Deletions cut 11 bases from V and 5 bases from J, with 25 bases between. CDR3 amino acids: CAHARGSLAMDEQYF. Written as DNA, the CDR3 is TGTGCCCATGCCAGAGGGTCCCTAGCCATGGACGAGCAGTACTTC.

This sequence joins TRBV27 and TRBJ2-4, with 7 bases identical to TRBD2. Germline V gives CDR1 MNHEY, CDR2 SMNVEV (reference sequence). J was trimmed by 3 bases and V by 3 bases; bases with no gene match: 5. The CDR3 runs to 15 residues. CDR3 loop: CASSFRGEGKNIQYF. CDR3 in DNA: TGTGCCAGCAGTTTTCGCGGGGAGGGCAAAAACATTCAGTACTTC.

V usage is TRBV12-5 and J usage is TRBJ2-3; maybe TRBD2 (6 bases). Germline V lookup: CDR1 LGHNT, CDR2 FRNRAP. The length of the CDR3 is 16 residues. The V and J ends lost 1 base and 2 bases respectively, with 13 bases between them. DNA for the CDR3: TGTGCTAGTGGTTTGGGGGACCGGACTACCACAGATACGCAGTATTTT. Encoded protein: CASGLGDRTTTDTQYF.

This clone was seen only a few times. The chain joins TRBV29-1 to TRBJ2-7; 10 nucleotides align to TRBD2. This CDR3 is 14 amino acids long. Germline CDR1 and CDR2: SQVTM and ANQGSEA. The junction had 5 bases not matched to a gene; V was cut back by 4 bases and J by 2 bases. DNA of the CDR3: TGCAGCGTTGTACTAGCGGGGACAGCCTACGAGCAGTACTTC. It is translated as CSVVLAGTAYEQYF.

This chain uses TRBV9 with TRBJ2-2; D gene ambiguous. V lost 3 bases and J 3 bases, leaving 0 bases between the germline ends. Germline CDR1 SGDLS, CDR2 YYNGEE. The CDR3 spans 11 residues. The CDR3 bases are TGTGCCAGCAGCGACACCGGGGAGCTGTTTTTT. Translated: CASSDTGELFF.

This clone was observed a handful of times. This chain joins TRBV5-1 and TRBJ2-5, with unresolved D. The J call may be faulty, since TRBJ2-7 better matches the DNA end. The CDR3 spans 14 residues. CDR1 and CDR2 from the germline V gene are SGHRS and YFSETQ. The CDR3 DNA follows: TGCGCCAGCAGCTTGACAGCACCCTCCTACGAGCAGTACTTC. Protein sequence: CASSLTAPSYEQYF.

The CDR3 DNA reads TGTGCCAGCAGCAAAGAATCACAGATCATCTACGAGCAGTACTTC. Encoded protein: CASSKESQIIYEQYF. V and J are TRBV21-1 and TRBJ2-7; TRBD1 is the table's D call and was not checked against the DNA. TRBV21-1 is shown as a pseudogene. This CDR3 has 15 amino acids.

The V call is TRBV29-1, the J call TRBJ2-7; maybe TRBD1 (6 bases). Germline CDR1 and CDR2: SQVTM and ANQGSEA. The CDR3 sequence is 12 residues long. Trimming took 5 bases from V and 6 from J, leaving 14 bases between them. The DNA of the CDR3 is TGCAGCGTTTATAACAGGGCGGGCGAGCAGTACTTC. Protein product: CSVYNRAGEQYF.

The gene calls are TRBV15 and TRBJ2-7; 9 bases match TRBD1. The CDR3 consists of 13 residues. Germline CDR1 is LNHNV and CDR2 is YYDKDF (reference sequence). J gave up 3 bases and V 5 bases, and 2 bases lay outside the gene matches. The CDR3 is CATSAGQGYEQYF. As DNA, the CDR3 is TGTGCCACCAGCGCGGGACAGGGCTACGAGCAGTACTTC.

This chain links TRBV5-1 with TRBJ2-7, with 9 nucleotides matching TRBD1. V shed 2 bases and J 4 bases; nucleotides not matched to a gene: 4. Germline V gives CDR1 SGHRS, CDR2 YFSETQ. This CDR3 comprises 14 residues. The chain's CDR3 is CASSFRGQGYEQYF. Here the CDR3 DNA reads TGCGCCAGCAGCTTTAGGGGACAGGGTTACGAGCAGTACTTC.

This chain connects TRBV29-1 to TRBJ2-7, with TRBD2 matching 8 bases. The V segment lost 4 bases and the J segment 7 bases; nucleotides outside the gene matches: 9. This CDR3 comprises 13 residues. CDR1 is SQVTM, CDR2 ANQGSEA, per germline. The CDR3 sequence is CSVVPGGRGEQYF. The CDR3 DNA follows: TGCAGCGTTGTCCCGGGAGGGCGGGGGGAGCAGTACTTC.

This clone was recorded a few times. The chain is built from TRBV9 and TRBJ2-7; D is tentatively TRBD1 or TRBD2 (5 bases each). This CDR3 is 13 amino acids long. The germline CDR1 and CDR2 sequences are SGDLS and YYNGEE. V was cut by 3 bases and J by 5 bases, with 12 bases left in between. The CDR3 here is CASSASLGHEQYF. As DNA, the CDR3 is TGTGCCAGCAGCGCGTCGTTGGGACACGAGCAGTACTTC. The full variable domain, its missing parts supplied by reference TRBV9 and TRBJ2-7, is DSGVTQTPKHLITATGQRVTLRCSPRSGDLSVYWYQQSLDQGLQFLIQYYNGEERAKGNILERFSAQQFPDLHSELNLSSLELGDSALYFCASSASLGHEQYFGPGTRLTVT.

The chain joins TRBV7-2 to TRBJ2-7; 7 nucleotides match TRBD2. J gave up 2 bases and V 5 bases, and 15 bases lay outside the gene matches. The CDR3 has 17 residues. Germline V CDR1 and CDR2: SGHTA, FQGNSA. The CDR3 nucleotides read TGTGCCAGCAGCCCAGGGACTAACCGGAGACTAACCTACGAGCAGTACTTC. Encoded protein: CASSPGTNRRLTYEQYF.

V is TRBV25-1 and J is TRBJ2-3; D perhaps matches TRBD2 (6 bases). Trimming shortened V by 3 bases and J by 5 bases, and 9 bases separated the two germline ends. The CDR3 sequence is 13 residues long. Germline-derived CDR1 and CDR2 are MGHDK and SYGVNS. CDR3 region: CASSDTEGDTQYF. CDR3 DNA sequence: TGTGCCAGCAGTGATACGGAGGGAGATACGCAGTATTTT.

The V and J genes are TRBV29-1 and TRBJ1-1; D call uncertain. CDR3 length equals 10 residues. V gave up 4 bases and J gave up 4 bases, with 4 bases separating them. Per the germline V gene, CDR1 is SQVTM and CDR2 is ANQGSEA. CDR3 region: CSVVGTEAFF. The DNA for the CDR3 is TGCAGCGTTGTAGGCACTGAAGCTTTCTTT. The full variable domain, with the rest looked up from reference TRBV29-1 and TRBJ1-1, is SAVISQKPSRDICQRGTSLTIQCQVDSQVTMMFWYRQQPGQSLTLIATANQGSEATYESGFVIDKFPISRPNLTFSTLTVSNMSPEDSSIYLCSVVGTEAFFGQGTRLTVV.